These T cell receptor beta chains were read from a single sample in a study of CD8 T cells in Susac syndrome. In TCRdb, the immunoSEQ multiplex PCR reads were re-called with MiXCR into one record per CDR3 protein. This sample yields about 120,000 distinct CDR3 sequences, of which around 94% are seen a single time; around 0.12% belongs to the top ten. The sequencing sample was made of CD4+ T cells from PBMCs. These receptors all come from a human donor with multiple sclerosis. CDR3s leave out the opening cysteine and the closing phenylalanine or tryptophan.

V	J	CDR3
TRBV20-1	TRBJ2-3	SARDRREGTDTQY
TRBV5-6	TRBJ2-6	ASSLELAGYSGANVLT
TRBV6-2/TRBV6-3	TRBJ1-1	ASSRNPTQGTEAF
TRBV5-4	TRBJ2-7	ASSQDGLYEQY
TRBV12-3/TRBV12-4	TRBJ2-5	ASSMHSGGGTQY
TRBV7-2	TRBJ1-6	ASSPSRWAPLH
TRBV7-9	TRBJ1-2	ASSPRTGNPYGYT
TRBV29-1	TRBJ2-6	SVEEGVSGANVLT
TRBV6-5	TRBJ1-3	ASNSVQGRNTIY
TRBV10-2	TRBJ1-1	ASGDRMGTEAF
TRBV20-1	TRBJ2-5	SARGVGQGPWETQY
TRBV2	TRBJ1-3	ASSAQGNPRLNTIY
TRBV6-2/TRBV6-3	TRBJ1-2	ASSAGGHRANYGYT
TRBV5-1	TRBJ2-5	ASNSGAGQGARETQY
TRBV27	TRBJ2-1	ASSSSFRGHNEQF
TRBV7-2	TRBJ1-2	ASSPEPLNYGYT
TRBV15	TRBJ2-6	ATGRESPRGSRAGHNVLT
TRBV7-2	TRBJ1-2	ASSDPDRGYT
TRBV5-1	TRBJ1-1	ASSLGGWVQNTEAF
TRBV30	TRBJ1-2	AWSVRVDTYGYT
TRBV29-1	TRBJ2-2	SVEGGMRTDGTGELF
TRBV12-3/TRBV12-4	TRBJ1-5	ASSSGRRLGQPQH
TRBV28	TRBJ1-2	ASSTGTGGT
TRBV12-3/TRBV12-4	TRBJ1-2	ASRRRDSGYGYT
TRBV7-2	TRBJ2-3	ASRQDRGRSDTQY
TRBV5-4	TRBJ2-1	ASSREGGGTYNEQF
TRBV20-1	TRBJ2-7	SATTLAGNPYYEQY
TRBV14	TRBJ2-3	ASSQESADTQY
TRBV2	TRBJ2-6	ASKRTAISGANVLT
TRBV4-3	TRBJ2-3	ASSQQRAPPSTDTQY
TRBV5-1	TRBJ2-5	ASRVTPSEETQY
TRBV7-2	TRBJ2-5	ASRAGLSETQY
TRBV27	TRBJ2-7	ASSLVAGNSYEQY
TRBV5-1	TRBJ2-7	ASSLADRFGEQY
TRBV6-5	TRBJ2-2	ASRYLTGELF
TRBV30	TRBJ2-7	AWSAIGTSGIPYEQY
TRBV4-1	TRBJ2-3	ASSQGTATDTQY
TRBV23-1	TRBJ1-5	ASSHQRDYQPQH
TRBV29-1	TRBJ1-3	SVRRSGNTIY
TRBV30	TRBJ2-7	AWTTGGGFSYEQY
TRBV5-1	TRBJ2-1	ASSLGQGNEQF
TRBV30	TRBJ2-1	AWSVLGNEQF
TRBV2	TRBJ2-2	ASSVENTGELF
TRBV30	TRBJ1-2	AWSVQFGYT
TRBV18	TRBJ1-1	ASSRGQASTEAF